A single sample is the source of the 20 T cell receptor beta chains below, sequenced in a study of cytomegalovirus exposure and HLA in healthy donors. The study ran its PCR with 60 Vbeta and 13 Jbeta primers. Assay used: immunoSEQ multiplex PCR; TCRdb lists only in-frame clones, some missing. The sample includes about 130,000 clones, 60% to 80% seen only once; the top ten take around 1.2%. The specimen sequenced was PBMCs. The source of these receptors is a man aged 45-65 years in good health and CMV-seronegative.

The CDR3 spells CASSLGTANYGYTF. The CDR3 DNA reads TGCGCCAGCAGCTTGGGGACAGCTAACTATGGCTACACCTTC. The gene calls are TRBV5-1 and TRBJ1-2; possible D gene TRBD1, 6 bases. V was trimmed by 0 bases and J by 0 bases, leaving 6 bases between them. Looked up from germline, CDR1 is SGHRS and CDR2 is YFSETQ. The CDR3 extends over 14 amino acids.

This clone was recorded once. The chain employs TRBV28 and TRBJ2-1, with 16 positions matching TRBD2. CDR3 length: 21 amino acids. CDR1 and CDR2 from the germline V gene are MDHEN and SYDVKM. Germline trimming cut 3 bases from V and 9 bases from J; bases unmatched to any gene: 20. The CDR3 sequence: CASSLYTGGLAGGPMRSEQFF. The CDR3 DNA follows: TGTGCCAGCAGTTTGTATACAGGGGGACTAGCGGGAGGGCCTATGCGAAGTGAGCAGTTCTTC.

The J gene is TRBJ2-1, the V gene TRBV5-4, with 7 positions matching TRBD1. Germline trimming cut 4 bases from V and 4 bases from J; bases unmatched to any gene: 8. Germline assignment: CDR1 SGHNT and CDR2 YYREEE (reference sequence). The CDR3 runs to 15 residues. This CDR3 is CASSDKGQPYNEQFF. CDR3 DNA: TGTGCCAGCAGCGACAAGGGACAGCCGTACAATGAGCAGTTCTTC. The variable domain in full, completed from reference TRBV5-4 and TRBJ2-1, reads ETGVTQSPTHLIKTRGQQVTLRCSSQSGHNTVSWYQQALGQGPQFIFQYYREEENGRGNFPPRFSGLQFPNYSSELNVNALELDDSALYLCASSDKGQPYNEQFFGPGTRLTVL.

The V gene is TRBV29-1, the J gene TRBJ2-1; 9 nucleotides line up with TRBD1. Losses at the gene ends were 3 bases for V and 7 bases for J; bases not matched to a gene: 4. This CDR3 is 13 amino acids long. Germline V gene data show CDR1 as SQVTM and CDR2 as ANQGSEA. CDR3 protein: CSVERDRVNEQFF. In DNA form, the CDR3 reads TGCAGCGTTGAGAGGGACAGGGTGAATGAGCAGTTCTTC.

V gene TRBV9 combines with J gene TRBJ1-4; D remains ambiguous. The CDR3 runs to 12 residues. CDR1 SGDLS and CDR2 YYNGEE come from the germline V gene. V lost 10 bases and J 0 bases, leaving 7 bases between the germline ends. CDR3 bases: TGTGCCGCTACAGCAACTAATGAAAAACTGTTTTTT. It encodes CAATATNEKLFF. Full variable domain (outside the CDR3, taken from reference TRBV9 and TRBJ1-4): DSGVTQTPKHLITATGQRVTLRCSPRSGDLSVYWYQQSLDQGLQFLIQYYNGEERAKGNILERFSAQQFPDLHSELNLSSLELGDSALYFCAATATNEKLFFGSGTQLSVL.

This rearrangement joins TRBV7-2 to TRBJ2-3; 9 bases match TRBD2. Unmatched junction bases numbered 8, after V lost 5 bases and J lost 5 bases. Germline assignment: CDR1 SGHTA and CDR2 FQGNSA. The CDR3 runs 15 residues. CDR3 residues: CASSLSGSTQDTQYF. CDR3 coding DNA: TGTGCCAGCAGCCTTAGCGGGAGCACACAAGATACGCAGTATTTT.

This clone has a count of ten or more. V gene TRBV4-1 combines with J gene TRBJ1-4, with D possibly matching TRBD1 (6 bases). The CDR3 is made up of 14 amino acids. Germline CDR1 is MGHRA and CDR2 is YSYEKL. Trimming cost V 6 bases and J 8 bases, with 16 bases left between them. The CDR3 DNA reads as TGCGCCAGCAGGAAGGACAGCCCTTTCGAAAAACTGTTTTTT. Protein product: CASRKDSPFEKLFF.

V usage is TRBV27 and J usage is TRBJ2-7; 9 positions match TRBD1. CDR1 MNHEY and CDR2 SMNVEV come from the germline V gene (reference sequence). The CDR3 is made up of 16 amino acids. After removal of 0 bases from V and 1 base from J, the junction contained 4 bases not matched to a gene. The CDR3, as DNA: TGTGCCAGCAGTTTATCCTGGGACAGGGTATCCTACGAGCAGTACTTC. It translates to CASSLSWDRVSYEQYF.

The chain joins TRBV28 to TRBJ2-2, with 13 bases identical to TRBD2. The CDR3 length is 15 residues. The germline gives CDR1 MDHEN, CDR2 SYDVKM. V shed 7 bases, J shed 6 bases, and the junction held 5 bases outside the gene matches. The CDR3 loop reads CASTTSGRAPGELFF. CDR3 bases: TGTGCCAGCACAACTAGCGGGAGGGCCCCCGGGGAGCTGTTTTTT.

This clone was found once. This rearrangement joins TRBV2 to TRBJ1-1; weak D call: TRBD1 (6 bases). Germline CDR1 SNHLY, CDR2 FYNNEI. With 2 bases removed from V and 5 bases from J, the gap between germline ends came to 12 bases. This CDR3 has 14 amino acids. Written as DNA, the CDR3 is TGTGCCAGCAGTGAATTGGGGGCAGGGACTGAAGCTTTCTTT. This encodes CASSELGAGTEAFF.

This clone turned up a few times. The chain joins TRBV27 to TRBJ1-1, with D unclear. The V end lost 2 bases, the J end lost 4 bases, and 11 bases lay between the germline ends. Germline V gene lookup returns CDR1 MNHEY and CDR2 SMNVEV (reference sequence). This CDR3 has 14 amino acids. The CDR3 region is CASSLRLAGTEAFF. CDR3 coding DNA: TGTGCCAGCAGTTTAAGACTGGCGGGCACTGAAGCTTTCTTT.

The chain combines TRBV29-1 with TRBJ1-1, with 9 bases identical to TRBD1. CDR1 is SQVTM and CDR2 is ANQGSEA in the germline V gene. CDR3 size: 12 residues. With V trimmed by 5 bases and J by 4 bases, 2 bases remained unmatched. CDR3 protein: CSVTTGGTEAFF. In DNA, the CDR3 is TGCAGCGTTACGACAGGGGGCACTGAAGCTTTCTTT.

The rearrangement links TRBV6-5 to TRBJ1-1, with D tentatively TRBD1 (5 bases). The length of the CDR3 is 14 residues. Germline V gene lookup returns CDR1 MNHEY and CDR2 SVGAGI. Trimming took off 7 bases at V and 2 bases at J, with 14 bases between the two ends. CDR3 sequence reads: CASTLSGANTEAFF. For the CDR3, the DNA is TGTGCCAGCACATTATCTGGGGCAAACACTGAAGCTTTCTTT.

This chain's CDR3 is CASSHSDLRGDNEQFF. DNA for the CDR3: TGCGCCAGCAGTCATTCCGATCTACGCGGTGACAATGAGCAGTTCTTC. The chain carries TRBV23-1 and TRBJ2-1; no firm D call. TRBV23-1 is an ORF; its function is uncertain. This CDR3 has 16 amino acids. Trimming stripped 3 bases from V and 5 bases from J, with 17 bases between.

CDR3 in DNA: TGTGCCAGCAGCCCAGGGGCGGCGGGAGTCTACGAGCAGTACTTC. It codes for CASSPGAAGVYEQYF. The V gene is TRBV6-6, the J gene TRBJ2-7, with D maybe TRBD2 (7 bases). This CDR3 has 15 amino acids. Germline CDR1 reads MNHNY; CDR2 reads SVGAGI (reference sequence). V lost 6 bases to trimming and J lost 3 bases, with 18 bases between them.

The chain joins TRBV5-1 to TRBJ2-2; tentative D call: TRBD2 (5 bases). The length of the CDR3 is 16 residues. Per germline, CDR1 SGHRS and CDR2 YFSETQ. Trimming stripped 4 bases from V and 2 bases from J, with 15 bases between. CDR3 loop: CASSLDLLSNTGELFF. The CDR3, as DNA: TGCGCCAGCAGCCTGGACTTATTGTCTAACACCGGGGAGCTGTTTTTT.

The chain links TRBV18 to TRBJ2-3; TRBD2 aligns across 7 bases. V trimming: 3 bases; J trimming: 4 bases; junction bases outside the gene matches: 10. CDR3 size: 16 residues. The germline gives CDR1 KGHSH, CDR2 LQKENI. The chain's CDR3 is CASSPGRLAGADTQYF. The CDR3 bases are TGTGCCAGCTCACCGGGGCGACTAGCAGGTGCAGATACGCAGTATTTT. The full variable domain, with the rest looked up from reference TRBV18 and TRBJ2-3, is NAGVMQNPRHLVRRRGQEARLRCSPMKGHSHVYWYRQLPEEGLKFMVYLQKENIIDESGMPKERFSAEFPKEGPSILRIQQVVRGDSAAYFCASSPGRLAGADTQYFGPGTRLTVL.

The rearrangement links TRBV15 to TRBJ2-7; 9 nucleotides agree with TRBD2. The CDR3 spans 15 residues. J gave up 2 bases and V 4 bases, and 6 bases lay outside the gene matches. Germline lookup yields CDR1 LNHNV and CDR2 YYDKDF (reference sequence). CDR3 coding DNA: TGTGCCACCAGCAAATTAGCGGGAGCGACCTACGAGCAGTACTTC. Its protein is CATSKLAGATYEQYF.

The chain carries TRBV4-2 and TRBJ1-2; 8 positions agree with TRBD1. J gave up 4 bases and V 1 base, and 5 bases lay outside the gene matches. CDR1 is LGHNA, CDR2 YNFKEQ, per germline. The CDR3 length is 15 residues. The CDR3 spells CASSQATGGTYGYTF. For the CDR3, the DNA is TGTGCCAGCAGCCAAGCAACAGGGGGGACCTATGGCTACACCTTC.

The chain uses TRBV29-1 and TRBJ2-3; 9 bases map to TRBD2. V dropped 0 bases and J dropped 4; count of bases not matched to a gene: 8. This CDR3 is 16 amino acids long. Germline CDR1 reads SQVTM; CDR2 reads ANQGSEA. CDR3 sequence: CSVEDLNSGRPDTQYF. In DNA form, the CDR3 reads TGCAGCGTTGAAGATCTGAATAGCGGGAGACCAGATACGCAGTATTTT.